The 26 T cell receptor beta chains below were found in one sample sequenced in a study of T cell responses to AZD1222 COVID-19 vaccine. Clones were read by immunoSEQ multiplex PCR, and TCRdb kept only the in-frame ones, dropping some. The table includes tens of thousands of clones, approximately 79% detected once. The sample was peripheral blood, taken on day 0 of MenACWY control vaccination. The source of these receptors is an adult in good health.

The chain employs TRBV19 and TRBJ2-3; D ambiguous. The CDR3 has 13 amino acids. The germline V gene has CDR1 LNHDA and CDR2 SQIVND (reference sequence). The V gene lost 0 bases and the J gene lost 4 bases, with 5 bases spanning the gap. CDR3 coding DNA: TGTGCCAGTAGTATAGATCAGGCAGATACGCAGTATTTT. Its translation is CASSIDQADTQYF.

The J gene is TRBJ2-5, the V gene TRBV24-1, with D perhaps TRBD2 (6 bases). The ends were cut back, 5 bases at V and 2 bases at J, with 8 bases in the middle. The CDR3 is 13 residues long. Germline CDR1 and CDR2: KGHDR and SFDVKD. The CDR3 region has the DNA TGTGCCACCAGTGCGGCGGGGCAAGAGACCCAGTACTTC. Its translation: CATSAAGQETQYF.

The rearrangement uses TRBV10-1 and TRBJ1-2; D not resolved. CDR1 and CDR2 from the germline V gene are WNHNN and SYGVQD (reference sequence). This CDR3 is 14 amino acids long. The V end lost 0 bases, the J end lost 2 bases, and 7 bases lay between the germline ends. CDR3 residues: CASSESGINYGYTF. In DNA form, the CDR3 reads TGCGCCAGCAGTGAGTCAGGAATAAACTATGGCTACACCTTC.

The rearrangement uses TRBV30 and TRBJ2-1, with 14 bases aligning to TRBD2. The CDR3 contains 15 residues. The V and J ends lost 0 bases and 9 bases, in that order; junction bases with no gene match: 4. Germline CDR1 is GTSNPN and CDR2 is SVGIG (reference sequence). CDR3 residues: CAWSVGTSGGSEQFF. In DNA form, the CDR3 reads TGTGCCTGGAGTGTCGGGACTAGCGGGGGCAGTGAGCAGTTCTTC.

V usage is TRBV11-2 and J usage is TRBJ1-6, with D tentatively TRBD1 (5 bases). CDR1 and CDR2 from the germline V gene are SGHAT and FQNNGV. Trimming cost V 6 bases and J 7 bases, with 13 bases left between them. CDR3 length: 14 amino acids. CDR3 loop: CASSLGQENSPLHF. The CDR3 nucleotides are TGTGCCAGCAGTCTTGGACAAGAGAATTCACCCCTCCACTTT.

In this sample, this clone turned up once. V and J are TRBV18 and TRBJ2-7, with TRBD1 as a possible D gene (6 bases). Germline V gene lookup returns CDR1 KGHSH and CDR2 LQKENI. Trimming cost V 3 bases and J 0 bases, with 9 bases left between them. The CDR3 extends over 14 amino acids. The CDR3, as DNA: TGTGCCAGCTCACCTGGACAGCACTCCTACGAGCAGTACTTC. It translates to CASSPGQHSYEQYF.

The rearrangement uses TRBV6-5 and TRBJ1-5; the D gene is possibly TRBD1 (6 bases). Trimming cost V 8 bases and J 3 bases, with 17 bases left between them. Germline CDR1 is MNHEY and CDR2 is SVGAGI. CDR3 length: 15 residues. The CDR3 loop is CASATGLASNQPQHF. CDR3 nucleotides: TGTGCCAGCGCCACAGGGCTTGCCTCCAATCAGCCCCAGCATTTT.

The chain links TRBV30 to TRBJ2-1; D tentatively reads TRBD1 or TRBD2 (5 bases each). The germline V and J ends were trimmed by 8 bases and 1 base, with 18 bases remaining between them. The germline V gene encodes CDR1 GTSNPN and CDR2 SVGIG (reference sequence). There are 15 residues in the CDR3. The CDR3 spells CARRTGGASYNEQFF. DNA for the CDR3: TGTGCCCGCCGGACTGGGGGTGCGTCCTACAATGAGCAGTTCTTC.

The table lists this clone with a few counts. V usage is TRBV27 and J usage is TRBJ1-2; the D gene is possibly TRBD1 (6 bases). CDR3 length: 16 amino acids. CDR1 and CDR2 (germline): MNHEY, SMNVEV (reference sequence). V lost 3 bases and J 0 bases, leaving 14 bases between the germline ends. CDR3 DNA sequence: TGTGCCAGCAGTTTTTTGTCGACAGGAGCTAACTATGGCTACACCTTC. As protein: CASSFLSTGANYGYTF.

The chain employs TRBV30 and TRBJ2-7, with D possibly matching TRBD2 (5 bases). CDR3 size: 13 residues. Trimming left V 2 bases short and J 2 bases short, with 10 bases between. Per the germline V gene, CDR1 is GTSNPN and CDR2 is SVGIG (reference sequence). CDR3 protein: CAWSRAGAYEQYV. The CDR3 DNA reads as TGTGCCTGGAGTCGGGCGGGTGCCTACGAGCAGTACGTC.

Points on this clone: The same CDR3 can be traced to other DNA sequences in this sample. V and J are TRBV18 and TRBJ1-5; TRBD1 is a possible D gene (5 bases). Trimming took off 3 bases at V and 5 bases at J, with 8 bases between the two ends. Germline V CDR1 and CDR2: KGHSH, LQKENI. The CDR3 covers 13 residues. The CDR3: CASSPGRDQPQHF. In nucleotides, the CDR3 is TGTGCCAGCTCACCCGGCAGGGATCAGCCCCAGCATTTT.

This clone was observed a few times. The V gene is TRBV12-3 or TRBV12-4, the J gene TRBJ1-4; D is unresolved. V was trimmed by 6 bases and J by 3 bases, leaving 8 bases between them. The CDR3 is 13 amino acids. CDR3 bases: TGTGCCAGCAGAGGTCAGGCTAATGAAAAACTGTTTTTT. Its translation is CASRGQANEKLFF.

The rearrangement uses TRBV5-1 and TRBJ2-1; 7 bases fit TRBD2. This CDR3 is 16 amino acids long. CDR1 and CDR2 from the germline V gene are SGHRS and YFSETQ. The V segment lost 1 base and the J segment 1 base; nucleotides outside the gene matches: 5. The CDR3 spells CASSLHQAGSYNEQFF. The CDR3 DNA is TGCGCCAGCAGCTTGCATCAAGCGGGGTCCTACAATGAGCAGTTCTTC.

V gene TRBV6-2 or TRBV6-3 combines with J gene TRBJ1-1; no firm D call. The CDR3 runs to 13 residues. Trimming took 5 bases from V and 5 from J, leaving 12 bases between them. Germline CDR1 is MNHEY and CDR2 is SVGEGT. The CDR3 spells CASSLGENTEAFF. In DNA form, the CDR3 reads TGTGCCAGCAGTCTGGGAGAAAATACTGAAGCTTTCTTT.

The rearrangement uses TRBV14 and TRBJ1-6; 7 nucleotides align to TRBD1. V shed 5 bases, J shed 4 bases, and the junction held 8 bases outside the gene matches. This CDR3 contains 16 residues. In germline, CDR1 is SGHDN, CDR2 FVKESK. CDR3 amino acids: CASSIRTGGYNSPLHF. CDR3 nucleotides: TGTGCCAGCAGCATTCGGACAGGCGGTTATAATTCACCCCTCCACTTT.

This chain connects TRBV5-6 to TRBJ1-2; 7 bases agree with TRBD1. The CDR3 has 14 amino acids. V was clipped by 6 bases and J by 5 bases; unmatched bases: 10. Looked up from germline, CDR1 is SGHDT and CDR2 is YYEEEE. The CDR3: CASTFGAGGYGYTF. DNA of the CDR3: TGTGCCAGCACCTTTGGGGCAGGGGGATATGGCTACACCTTC.

The V call is TRBV6-5, the J call TRBJ1-3; D ambiguous. V shed 0 bases and J shed 3 bases, with 12 bases lying between them. Germline assignment: CDR1 MNHEY and CDR2 SVGAGI. The CDR3 sequence is 16 residues long. As DNA, the CDR3 is TGTGCCAGCAGTTACTCCAACGGCGGATATGGAAACACCATATATTTT. It codes for CASSYSNGGYGNTIYF.

This clone was found once. The chain employs TRBV19 and TRBJ1-2; tentative D call: TRBD1 (5 bases). Deletions cut 2 bases from V and 3 bases from J, with 7 bases between. Germline loops: CDR1 LNHDA, CDR2 SQIVND (reference sequence). The CDR3 is 13 residues long. The chain's CDR3 is CASSIRGDYGYTF. CDR3 DNA sequence: TGTGCCAGTAGTATACGGGGGGACTATGGCTACACCTTC.

The V call is TRBV14, the J call TRBJ2-7, with D possibly matching TRBD1 (6 bases). Germline CDR1 reads SGHDN; CDR2 reads FVKESK. With 0 bases removed from V and 0 bases from J, the gap between germline ends came to 12 bases. The CDR3 extends over 16 amino acids. The CDR3 sequence is CASSQEDRRSSYEQYF. The CDR3 DNA sequence: TGTGCCAGCAGCCAAGAAGACAGGAGAAGCTCCTACGAGCAGTACTTC. Drawing the rest from reference TRBV14 and TRBJ2-7, the complete variable domain is EAGVTQFPSHSVIEKGQTVTLRCDPISGHDNLYWYRRVMGKEIKFLLHFVKESKQDESGMPNNRFLAERTGGTYSTLKVQPAELEDSGVYFCASSQEDRRSSYEQYFGPGTRLTVT.

This clone was counted only a few times. The chain is built from TRBV5-1 and TRBJ2-1; 11 nucleotides match TRBD2. Germline CDR1 SGHRS, CDR2 YFSETQ. The trim removed 1 base at V and 10 bases at J, leaving 7 bases unmatched. There are 15 residues in the CDR3. CDR3 in amino acids: CASSLLAGGPREQFF. The CDR3 nucleotides read TGCGCCAGCAGCTTGTTAGCGGGAGGGCCTCGGGAGCAGTTCTTC.

V and J are TRBV27 and TRBJ2-7, with D unclear. CDR1 is MNHEY, CDR2 SMNVEV, per germline (reference sequence). The V and J ends lost 11 bases and 0 bases respectively, with 14 bases between them. CDR3 length: 13 amino acids. The chain's CDR3 is CACRPESSYEQYF. CDR3 coding DNA: TGTGCCTGCCGACCGGAGAGCTCCTACGAGCAGTACTTC.

A few counts support this clone. The chain recombines TRBV28 with TRBJ1-4, with TRBD1 identical over 9 bases. The V segment lost 3 bases and the J segment 8 bases; nucleotides outside the gene matches: 7. The CDR3 has 15 amino acids. In germline, CDR1 is MDHEN, CDR2 SYDVKM. The DNA of the CDR3 is TGTGCCAGCAGTTTCCCGGGACAGGGAGCGGAAAAACTGTTTTTT. This gives the protein CASSFPGQGAEKLFF.

The chain recombines TRBV7-8 with TRBJ2-6, with TRBD1 as a possible D gene (6 bases). This CDR3 comprises 16 residues. The germline V gene has CDR1 SGHVS and CDR2 FQNEAQ. The germline V and J ends were trimmed by 3 bases and 2 bases, with 11 bases remaining between them. CDR3 coding DNA: TGTGCCAGCAGCTTGCAACAGGGTACTGGGGCCAACGTCCTGACTTTC. This translates into CASSLQQGTGANVLTF. Full variable domain (missing parts from reference TRBV7-8 and TRBJ2-6): GAGVSQSPRYKVAKRGQDVALRCDPISGHVSLFWYQQALGQGPEFLTYFQNEAQLDKSGLPSDRFFAERPEGSVSTLKIQRTQQEDSAVYLCASSLQQGTGANVLTFGAGSRLTVL.

A note on this clone: This specimen includes other DNA sequences encoding the same CDR3. The rearrangement joins TRBV27 to TRBJ1-2; TRBD1 matches 10 bases. V lost 6 bases and J lost 4; bases outside the gene matches: 5. The CDR3 has 14 residues. Germline lookup yields CDR1 MNHEY and CDR2 SMNVEV (reference sequence). The CDR3 DNA sequence: TGTGCCAGCAGCCGGGGGGACAGGGGCTATGGCTACACCTTC. As protein: CASSRGDRGYGYTF.

This clone occurred a few times. This chain joins TRBV28 and TRBJ1-1; D remains ambiguous. Germline CDR1 MDHEN, CDR2 SYDVKM. Trimming stripped 4 bases from V and 3 bases from J, with 18 bases between. The CDR3 has 16 amino acids. CDR3 sequence: CASSSTFLGSDTEAFF. As DNA, the CDR3 is TGTGCCAGCAGTTCTACGTTTTTGGGCAGCGACACTGAAGCTTTCTTT. The variable domain in full, completed from reference TRBV28 and TRBJ1-1, reads DVKVTQSSRYLVKRTGEKVFLECVQDMDHENMFWYRQDPGLGLRLIYFSYDVKMKEKGDIPEGYSVSREKKERFSLILESASTNQTSMYLCASSSTFLGSDTEAFFGQGTRLTVV.

This rearrangement joins TRBV5-6 to TRBJ1-5, with unresolved D. From germline, CDR1 is SGHDT and CDR2 YYEEEE. CDR3 length: 12 residues. Trimming took off 4 bases at V and 5 bases at J, with 7 bases between the two ends. The CDR3 DNA reads TGTGCCAGCAGCATTGGCCATCAGCCCCAGCATTTT. Amino acids: CASSIGHQPQHF.